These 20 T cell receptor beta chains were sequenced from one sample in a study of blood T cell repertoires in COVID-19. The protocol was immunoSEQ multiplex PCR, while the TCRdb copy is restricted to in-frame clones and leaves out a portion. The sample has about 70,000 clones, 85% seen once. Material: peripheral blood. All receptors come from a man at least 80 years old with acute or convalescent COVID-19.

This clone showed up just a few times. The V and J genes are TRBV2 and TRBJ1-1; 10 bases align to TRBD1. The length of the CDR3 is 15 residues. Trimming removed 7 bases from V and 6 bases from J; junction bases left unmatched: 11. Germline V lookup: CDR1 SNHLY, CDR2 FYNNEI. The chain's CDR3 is CASKGGTGDSAEAFF. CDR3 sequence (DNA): TGTGCCAGCAAAGGTGGGACAGGGGATTCAGCTGAAGCTTTCTTT.

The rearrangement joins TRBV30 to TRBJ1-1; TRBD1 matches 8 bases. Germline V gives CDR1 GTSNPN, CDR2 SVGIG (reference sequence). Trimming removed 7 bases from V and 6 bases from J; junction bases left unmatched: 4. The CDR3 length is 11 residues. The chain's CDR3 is CASIQGAEAFF. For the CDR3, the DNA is TGTGCCTCCATACAGGGGGCTGAAGCTTTCTTT.

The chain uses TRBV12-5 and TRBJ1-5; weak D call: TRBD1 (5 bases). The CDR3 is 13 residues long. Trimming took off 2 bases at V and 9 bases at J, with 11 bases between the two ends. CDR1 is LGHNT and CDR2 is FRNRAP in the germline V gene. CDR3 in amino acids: CASGLSRRGPQHF. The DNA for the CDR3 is TGTGCTAGTGGTTTGTCCCGGAGGGGGCCCCAGCATTTT.

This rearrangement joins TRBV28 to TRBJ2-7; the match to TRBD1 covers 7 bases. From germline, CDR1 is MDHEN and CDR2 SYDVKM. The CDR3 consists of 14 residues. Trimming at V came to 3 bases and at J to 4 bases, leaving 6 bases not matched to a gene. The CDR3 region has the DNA TGTGCCAGCAGTTTGGGGACAGAGAAATACGAGCAGTACTTC. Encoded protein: CASSLGTEKYEQYF.

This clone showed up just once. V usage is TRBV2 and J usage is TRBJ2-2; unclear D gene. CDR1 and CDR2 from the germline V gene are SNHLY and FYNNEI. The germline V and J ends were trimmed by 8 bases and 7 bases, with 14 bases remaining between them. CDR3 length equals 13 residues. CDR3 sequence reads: CASVYDNIGELFF. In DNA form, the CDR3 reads TGTGCCAGCGTCTACGACAATATCGGGGAGCTGTTTTTT. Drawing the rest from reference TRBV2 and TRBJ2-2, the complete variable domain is EPEVTQTPSHQVTQMGQEVILRCVPISNHLYFYWYRQILGQKVEFLVSFYNNEISEKSEIFDDQFSVERPDGSNFTLKIRSTKLEDSAMYFCASVYDNIGELFFGEGSRLTVL.

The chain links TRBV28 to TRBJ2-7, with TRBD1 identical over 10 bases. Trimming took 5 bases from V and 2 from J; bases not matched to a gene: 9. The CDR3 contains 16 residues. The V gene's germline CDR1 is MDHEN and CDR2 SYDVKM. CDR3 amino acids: CASSSPTGTGAYEQYF. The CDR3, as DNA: TGTGCCAGCAGTAGTCCAACCGGGACAGGGGCCTACGAGCAGTACTTC.

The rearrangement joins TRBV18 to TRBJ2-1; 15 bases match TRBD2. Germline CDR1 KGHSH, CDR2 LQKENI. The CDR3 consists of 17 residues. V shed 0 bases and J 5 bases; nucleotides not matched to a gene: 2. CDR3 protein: CASSPPGTSGRNNEQFF. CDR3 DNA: TGTGCCAGCTCACCACCGGGGACTAGCGGGAGGAACAATGAGCAGTTCTTC.

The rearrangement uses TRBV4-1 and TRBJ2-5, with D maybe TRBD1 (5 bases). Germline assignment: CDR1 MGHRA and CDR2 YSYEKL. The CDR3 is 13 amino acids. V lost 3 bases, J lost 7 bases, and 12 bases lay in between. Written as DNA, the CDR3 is TGCGCCAGCAGCCAGGAAGGGGCCGGGACCCAGTACTTC. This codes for CASSQEGAGTQYF.

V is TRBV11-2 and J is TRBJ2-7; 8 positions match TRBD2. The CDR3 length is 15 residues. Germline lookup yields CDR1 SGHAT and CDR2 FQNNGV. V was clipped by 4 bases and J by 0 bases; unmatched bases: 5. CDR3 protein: CASSYSGAPSYEQYF. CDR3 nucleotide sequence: TGTGCCAGCAGCTATAGCGGGGCGCCCTCCTACGAGCAGTACTTC.

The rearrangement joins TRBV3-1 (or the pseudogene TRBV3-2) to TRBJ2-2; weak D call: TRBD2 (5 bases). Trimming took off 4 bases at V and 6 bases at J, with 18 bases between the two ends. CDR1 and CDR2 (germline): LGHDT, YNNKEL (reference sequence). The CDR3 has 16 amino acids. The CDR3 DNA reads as TGTGCCAGCAGCCCCTCAGGCACTAGAGGGTCCGGGGAGCTGTTTTTT. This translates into CASSPSGTRGSGELFF.

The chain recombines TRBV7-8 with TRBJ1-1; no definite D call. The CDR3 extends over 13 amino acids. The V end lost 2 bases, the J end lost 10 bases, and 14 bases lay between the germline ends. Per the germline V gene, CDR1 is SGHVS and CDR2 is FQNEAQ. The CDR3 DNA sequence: TGTGCCAGCAGCTTATATTCTCGAGGTACAGCTTTCTTT. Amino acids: CASSLYSRGTAFF.

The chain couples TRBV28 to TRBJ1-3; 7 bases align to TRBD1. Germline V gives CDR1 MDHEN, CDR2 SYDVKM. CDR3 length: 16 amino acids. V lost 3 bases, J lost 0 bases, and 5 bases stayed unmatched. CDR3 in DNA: TGTGCCAGCAGTTTCCGACAGGGCCTCTCTGGAAACACCATATATTTT. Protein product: CASSFRQGLSGNTIYF.

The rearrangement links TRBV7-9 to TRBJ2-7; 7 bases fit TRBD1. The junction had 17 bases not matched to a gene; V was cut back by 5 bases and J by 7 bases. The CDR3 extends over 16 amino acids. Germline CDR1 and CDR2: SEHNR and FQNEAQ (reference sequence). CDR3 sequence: CASSPLQGLSSSEQYF. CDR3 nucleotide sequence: TGTGCCAGCAGCCCTTTACAGGGGTTAAGTAGCTCGGAGCAGTACTTC.

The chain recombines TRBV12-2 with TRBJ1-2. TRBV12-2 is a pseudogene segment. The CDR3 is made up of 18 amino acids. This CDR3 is CASRLAIFIGEENYGYTF. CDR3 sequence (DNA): TGTGCAAGTCGCTTAGCGATTTTCATCGGGGAGGAAAACTATGGCTACACCTTC.

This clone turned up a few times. The CDR3 reads CASSPSGVKRYEQYF. As DNA, the CDR3 is TGTGCCAGTAGTCCATCCGGGGTGAAAAGATACGAGCAGTACTTC. This chain connects TRBV19 to TRBJ2-7; TRBD2 might be the D (5 bases). V was clipped by 5 bases and J by 4 bases, with 18 bases between them. Germline V gene data show CDR1 as LNHDA and CDR2 as SQIVND (reference sequence). The CDR3 length is 15 residues.

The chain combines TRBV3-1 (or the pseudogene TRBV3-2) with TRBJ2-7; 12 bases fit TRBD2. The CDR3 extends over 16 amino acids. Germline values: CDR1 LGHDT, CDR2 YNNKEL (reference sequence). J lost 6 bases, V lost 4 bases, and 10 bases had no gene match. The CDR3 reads CASSLLSSGRGAEQYF. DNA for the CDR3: TGTGCCAGCAGCCTCCTTTCTAGCGGGAGGGGGGCCGAGCAGTACTTC.

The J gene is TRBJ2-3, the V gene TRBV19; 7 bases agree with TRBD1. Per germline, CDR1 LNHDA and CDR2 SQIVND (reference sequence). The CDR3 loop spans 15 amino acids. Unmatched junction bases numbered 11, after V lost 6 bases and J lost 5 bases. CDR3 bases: TGTGCCAGTAGGTCGTCACGACAGGGAAGAGATACGCAGTATTTT. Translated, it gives CASRSSRQGRDTQYF.

Written as DNA, the CDR3 is TGTGCCAGCAGACCGGAAAGTGGAGGCGAAAATGGCTACACCTTC. It yields the protein CASRPESGGENGYTF. The genes are TRBV6-5 and TRBJ1-2; D is uncertain. The CDR3 has 15 amino acids. The V gene's germline CDR1 is MNHEY and CDR2 SVGAGI. V lost 6 bases to trimming and J lost 6 bases, with 20 bases between them.

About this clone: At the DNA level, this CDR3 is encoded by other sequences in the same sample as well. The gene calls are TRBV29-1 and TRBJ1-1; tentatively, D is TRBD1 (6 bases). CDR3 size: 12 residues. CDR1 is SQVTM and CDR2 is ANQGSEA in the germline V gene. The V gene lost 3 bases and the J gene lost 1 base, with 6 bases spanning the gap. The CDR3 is CSVDRGNTEAFF. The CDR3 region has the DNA TGCAGCGTTGACAGGGGGAACACTGAAGCTTTCTTT.

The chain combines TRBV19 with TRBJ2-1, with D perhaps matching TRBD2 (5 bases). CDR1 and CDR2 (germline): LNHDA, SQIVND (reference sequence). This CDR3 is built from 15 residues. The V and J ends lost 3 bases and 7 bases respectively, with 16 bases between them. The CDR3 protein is CASSIDSVPGNEQFF. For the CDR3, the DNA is TGTGCCAGTAGTATTGATAGCGTCCCTGGGAATGAGCAGTTCTTC.